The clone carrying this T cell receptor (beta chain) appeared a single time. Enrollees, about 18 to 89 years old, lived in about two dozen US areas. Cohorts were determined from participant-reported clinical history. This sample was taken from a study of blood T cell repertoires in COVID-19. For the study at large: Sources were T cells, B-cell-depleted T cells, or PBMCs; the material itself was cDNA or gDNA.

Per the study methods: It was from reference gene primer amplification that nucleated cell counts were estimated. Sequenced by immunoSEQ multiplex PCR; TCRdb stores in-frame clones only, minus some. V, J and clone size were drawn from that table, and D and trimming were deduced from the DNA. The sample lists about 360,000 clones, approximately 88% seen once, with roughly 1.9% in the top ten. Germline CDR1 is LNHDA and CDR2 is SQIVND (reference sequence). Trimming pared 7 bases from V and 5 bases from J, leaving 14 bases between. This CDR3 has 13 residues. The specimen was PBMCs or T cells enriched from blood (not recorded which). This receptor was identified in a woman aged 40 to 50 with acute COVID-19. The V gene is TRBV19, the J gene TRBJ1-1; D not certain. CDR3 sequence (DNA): TGTGCCAGTATGAGTTCTCTCGCAACTGAAGCTTTCTTT. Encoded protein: CASMSSLATEAFF. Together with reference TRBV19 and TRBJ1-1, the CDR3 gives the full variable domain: DGGITQSPKYLFRKEGQNVTLSCEQNLNHDAMYWYRQDPGQGLRLIYYSQIVNDFQKGDIAEGYSVSREKKESFPLTVTSAQKNPTAFYLCASMSSLATEAFFGQGTRLTVV.